Given below is one TCR beta chain in context. Which antigen it targets is not known. Base qualities are not recorded, but no much larger clone differs from it by a single base. This specimen belongs to a study of T cells in Graves' hyperthyroidism and ophthalmopathy (dated 2019 in TCRdb). Broadly, across the study: Peripheral blood was collected at initial diagnosis, before any treatment. The paper reports TCR Vbeta CDR3 sequencing of roughly 140 peripheral blood samples: approximately 43 ophthalmopathy, fewer than 80 hyperthyroidism and around 17 progressor patients. In addition, the study compared T-cell repertoires in thyroid tissue and in blood from about 6 Graves' hyperthyroidism patients. After blood sampling, hyperthyroidism patients were treated with methimazole at a starting dose of 30 mg daily, and ophthalmopathy patients were treated with high-dose intravenous methylprednisolone. To identify distinguishing TCR V-J signatures, a discovery cohort of about 100 patients was used, comprising 40 to 45 with Graves' ophthalmopathy and some 57 with stable Graves' hyperthyroidism. Prospective prediction of ophthalmopathy was tested in an independent validation cohort of 18 hyperthyroidism patients and some 17 patients who later progressed to ophthalmopathy. The roughly 100 discovery patients were randomly divided into training and test sets at a 7:3 ratio.

Amplification of TCR beta CDR3 regions was carried out from RNA transcripts. For the first round of RT-PCR on the TCR CDR3, the HTBI primer set was used together with the Qiagen OneStep RT-PCR kit. A second multiplex PCR round built the libraries, followed by size selection and purification. Sequencing of the libraries was done on an Illumina HiSeq2000 using paired-end 100 bp reads. On the study's bioinformatics: SOAPnuke was used to process the raw data, throwing out any read that contained adapters or uncalled bases, had a mean Phred below 15, or lacked an exact constant-primer or identifier match. COPE v1.2.5 was used to merge high-quality paired reads, and clonotypes were defined as unique nucleotide sequences. Clonotypes were aligned to IMGT TRBV, TRBD and TRBJ reference segments using MiTCR v1.1. The analysis included only V-J combinations with a frequency above 0.0001, which together covered 99% to 99.2% of the repertoires. A TCS score was defined as the ratio of F50 (clonal expansion) to E x V (chaos), with BLOSUM62-based TCRdist applied between CDR3 peptides within each V-J. Welch's t-statistics and random forest reduced around 550 V-J features to under 15, which were used in a naive Bayes classifier (R e1071). The similarity between thyroid and blood repertoires was quantified using the Morisita-Horn index. TCRdb reprocessing: public reads trimmed at Q25 with fastp, clones called with MiXCR, in-frame beta chains kept. Rows matching on CDR3 protein sequence are summarized as one entry with the most common DNA and genes. These V and J calls derive from TCRdb rather than the authors' analysis. Across this sample there are roughly 700,000 distinct CDR3 sequences, with around 40% seen only once. The top ten clonotypes cover around 29% of the sample.

Stable Graves' hyperthyroidism was defined as no progression to ophthalmopathy during 18 months of follow-up. The hyperthyroidism patients were between 18 and 65 years old and newly diagnosed, with a disease duration of less than 2 months. Exclusion was applied to patients with uncontrolled infections, other autoimmune diseases, pregnancy or lactation. Clinical symptoms, serum thyroxine and TRAb, thyroid ultrasound, and orbital computed tomography formed the basis for the diagnoses. PBMCs were separated from under 12 ml of fresh peripheral blood using Ficoll-Paque density gradient centrifugation. Total RNA was extracted using Trizol reagent, and RNA quality was assessed on an Agilent 2100 Bioanalyzer. For CDR1 and CDR2, the germline V gene (reference sequence) lists DFQATT and SNEGSKA. Spanning cysteine to phenylalanine, the CDR3 consists of 13 amino acids. Only CDR3 DNA is held: 39 bases, read in frame from base 1.

Study-wide conclusions, independent of this receptor: Sample size was not statistically predetermined, and investigators were not blinded to group allocation. Blood samples also contained most of the expanded thyroid clonotypes (frequency above 0.001), which suggests that blood repertoires may reflect thyroid immune responses. In validation, the model predicted progression to ophthalmopathy with 65% to 71% sensitivity and 72% to 75% specificity, a median of around 6.6 months before onset. A 13 V-J signature model separated ophthalmopathy from stable hyperthyroidism, with roughly 88% sensitivity and about 81% specificity in cross-validation and 80%/75% in testing.

The V and J segments used are TRBV20-1 and TRBJ1-2; the D segment cannot be called with confidence. The sequenced sample consisted of blood. This sequence originates from a middle-aged woman with Graves' hyperthyroidism. The DNA is TGCAGCGTTGTCCTTAGGGAGTATTATGGCTACACCTTC. Its protein product is CSVVLREYYGYTF.